Listed here is a single T cell receptor beta chain. Its antigen is as yet unknown. These donors counted as nominally healthy when sampled, but unrecorded immune exposures were likely. The study ran its PCR with 60 Vbeta and 13 Jbeta primers. Produced via immunoSEQ multiplex PCR; TCRdb's table is partial and in-frame only. The sample holds 300,000 or so clones, 70% to 90% seen once. Germline CDR1 is LNHDA and CDR2 is SQIVND (reference sequence). The V gene lost 3 bases and the J gene lost 4 bases, with 9 bases spanning the gap. The CDR3 spans 14 residues. The data are from a study of cytomegalovirus exposure and HLA in healthy donors. Overall study findings and caveats: There were a few CMV-associated chains whose specificity for CMV antigens was confirmed in vitro. Investigators reported over 150 TCR beta chains as tied to cytomegalovirus.

The chain is built from TRBV19 and TRBJ2-2; D unclear. This receptor was identified in a woman aged 35 to 49 in good health and CMV-seropositive. The source material was PBMCs. The CDR3 bases are TGTGCCAGTAGTATCGTACAGTTCACCGGGGAGCTGTTTTTT. Its protein is CASSIVQFTGELFF.